These 22 T cell receptor beta chains were all obtained from the same sample, sequenced in a study of T cells in Graves' hyperthyroidism and ophthalmopathy. TCR beta CDR3 sequences were amplified from RNA transcripts. Carried out on the TCR CDR3, a first-round RT-PCR used the HTBI primer set. Each CDR3 protein gets one entry after TCRdb re-called the multiplex PCR reads with MiXCR. This sample yields 140,000 or so distinct CDR3 sequences, of which roughly a fifth are seen a single time; around two thirds belongs to the top ten. Material: blood. Every receptor here comes from a woman between 45 and 65 years old with Graves' hyperthyroidism that later progressed to Graves' ophthalmopathy.

The chain combines TRBV6-5 with TRBJ1-6; TRBD1 aligns across 9 bases. Germline V gene sequence: CDR1 MNHEY, CDR2 SVGAGI. Unmatched junction bases numbered 5, after V lost 0 bases and J lost 8 bases. The CDR3 is made up of 16 amino acids. The DNA for the CDR3 is TGTGCCAGCAGTTACTCCAGACGGACAGGGGATTCACCCCTCCACTTT. This translates into CASSYSRRTGDSPLHF.

This clonotype was counted ten times or more. The V and J genes are TRBV5-1 and TRBJ2-2, with TRBD2 as a possible D gene (6 bases). Germline values: CDR1 SGHRS, CDR2 YFSETQ. The V and J ends lost 4 bases and 5 bases respectively, with 12 bases between them. This CDR3 has 14 amino acids. The CDR3 DNA reads TGCGCCAGCAGCACGGGAGAGTCAACCGGGGAGCTGTTTTTT. Residues: CASSTGESTGELFF.

This clonotype was seen just once. This chain connects TRBV27 to TRBJ1-1, with TRBD1 matching 10 bases. The V gene end was trimmed by 7 bases and the J gene end by 1 base; junction bases not matched to a gene: 9. The CDR3 length is 16 residues. The germline V gene has CDR1 MNHEY and CDR2 SMNVEV (reference sequence). DNA of the CDR3: TGTGCCAGCACCCAGCGCGGACAGGGGGGGAACACTGAAGCTTTCTTT. This sequence encodes CASTQRGQGGNTEAFF.

V usage is TRBV6-2 or TRBV6-3 and J usage is TRBJ2-7, with 9 bases identical to TRBD2. From germline, CDR1 is MNHEY and CDR2 SVGEGT. After removal of 4 bases from V and 6 bases from J, the junction contained 7 bases not matched to a gene. The CDR3 is 14 amino acids. The CDR3 sequence: CASSSPGLAGEQYF. For the CDR3, the DNA is TGTGCCAGCAGTTCGCCGGGACTAGCTGGCGAGCAGTACTTC.

This clonotype was found many times. This chain uses TRBV7-6 with TRBJ2-7, with 11 bases identical to TRBD2. CDR1 is SGHVS, CDR2 FNYEAQ, per germline. The CDR3 totals 15 residues. With V trimmed by 4 bases and J by 2 bases, 4 bases remained unmatched. CDR3 DNA sequence: TGTGCCAGCAGCTCGACTAGCGGGATCACCTACGAGCAGTACTTC. Translated, it gives CASSSTSGITYEQYF. Based on the CDR3 plus reference TRBV7-6 and TRBJ2-7, the full variable domain is GAGVSQSPRYKVTKRGQDVALRCDPISGHVSLYWYRQALGQGPEFLTYFNYEAQQDKSGLPNDRFSAERPEGSISTLTIQRTEQRDSAMYRCASSSTSGITYEQYFGPGTRLTVT.

V and J are TRBV7-2 and TRBJ2-3, with TRBD2 matching over 12 bases. The CDR3 contains 15 residues. V lost 5 bases, J lost 7 bases, and 7 bases stayed unmatched. CDR1 is SGHTA, CDR2 FQGNSA, per germline. CDR3 amino acids: CASSPSGGATNTQYF. The DNA for the CDR3 is TGTGCCAGCAGCCCTAGCGGGGGGGCCACGAATACGCAGTATTTT. Drawing the rest from reference TRBV7-2 and TRBJ2-3, the complete variable domain is GAGVSQSPSNKVTEKGKDVELRCDPISGHTALYWYRQSLGQGLEFLIYFQGNSAPDKSGLPSDRFSAERTGGSVSTLTIQRTQQEDSAVYLCASSPSGGATNTQYFGPGTRLTVL.

This clonotype was seen many times. Germline is not matched at one junction end, which may reflect a read error. The gene calls are TRBV3-1 and TRBJ1-2; 7 bases align to TRBD1. The CDR3 extends over 15 amino acids. From germline, CDR1 is LGHDT and CDR2 YNNKEL (reference sequence). The CDR3 region has the DNA TGTGCCAGCAGCCGTACGAGGGGAGGGGGCTATAGCTACACCTTC. Translation gives CASSRTRGGGYSYTF.

The V and J genes are TRBV6-5 and TRBJ2-3, with 13 positions matching TRBD2. The CDR3 has 17 residues. CDR1 and CDR2 from the germline V gene are MNHEY and SVGAGI. Trimming at V came to 5 bases and at J to 4 bases, leaving 9 bases not matched to a gene. Here the CDR3 reads CASSGGLGLAGADTQYF. CDR3 DNA: TGTGCCAGCAGTGGGGGATTAGGACTAGCGGGAGCAGATACGCAGTATTTT.

This clonotype appeared many times. The chain couples TRBV28 to TRBJ2-1; D remains ambiguous. CDR3 length: 15 amino acids. Germline V gene data show CDR1 as MDHEN and CDR2 as SYDVKM. V lost 4 bases and J 0 bases, leaving 10 bases between the germline ends. Here the CDR3 DNA reads TGTGCCAGCAGTTCCTCTTTGAGCTCCTACAATGAGCAGTTCTTC. It codes for CASSSSLSSYNEQFF.

The table lists this clonotype with many counts. The CDR3, as DNA: TGTGCCAGCAGCCTACATGGGGACGAGCAGTACTTC. It translates to CASSLHGDEQYF. V is TRBV11-2 and J is TRBJ2-7; D is unresolved. V was cut by 5 bases and J by 5 bases, with 10 bases left in between. Germline CDR1 reads SGHAT; CDR2 reads FQNNGV. This CDR3 contains 12 residues. The full variable domain, with the rest looked up from reference TRBV11-2 and TRBJ2-7, is EAGVAQSPRYKIIEKRQSVAFWCNPISGHATLYWYQQILGQGPKLLIQFQNNGVVDDSQLPKDRFSAERLKGVDSTLKIQPAKLEDSAVYLCASSLHGDEQYFGPGTRLTVT.

The sample holds many counts of this clonotype. This chain uses TRBV20-1 with TRBJ1-6, with a tentative D call TRBD1 (5 bases). With 0 bases removed from V and 0 bases from J, the gap between germline ends came to 9 bases. The CDR3 has 16 residues. The germline CDR1 and CDR2 sequences are DFQATT and SNEGSKA (reference sequence). This CDR3 is CSARDLGGSYNSPLHF. The CDR3 DNA reads TGCAGTGCTAGAGATCTGGGGGGCTCCTATAATTCACCCCTCCACTTT.

This clonotype was seen only a few times. This chain joins TRBV7-9 and TRBJ1-2; 7 bases agree with TRBD1. Germline V gene data show CDR1 as SEHNR and CDR2 as FQNEAQ (reference sequence). This CDR3 has 13 amino acids. V shed 5 bases, J shed 11 bases, and the junction held 11 bases outside the gene matches. Here the CDR3 reads CASSHDRVNVYTF. DNA for the CDR3: TGTGCCAGCAGCCACGACAGGGTAAATGTGTACACCTTC.

This clonotype was seen repeatedly, ten times or more. The V call is TRBV29-1, the J call TRBJ2-1; the match to TRBD1 covers 8 bases. V lost 6 bases and J lost 2; bases outside the gene matches: 6. The CDR3 consists of 14 residues. Germline CDR1 is SQVTM and CDR2 is ANQGSEA. CDR3 bases: TGCAGCGTGCCCAGACAGGGGCCCTACAATGAGCAGTTCTTC. This encodes CSVPRQGPYNEQFF.

The rearrangement uses TRBV19 and TRBJ2-1; TRBD1 matches at 9 bases. The germline V gene has CDR1 LNHDA and CDR2 SQIVND (reference sequence). Trimming took 8 bases from V and 5 from J; bases not matched to a gene: 10. The CDR3 runs 15 residues. CDR3 in amino acids: CASSRSQGANNEQFF. The CDR3 bases are TGTGCCAGTTCCCGATCACAGGGGGCGAACAATGAGCAGTTCTTC. Full variable domain (rest looked up from reference TRBV19 and TRBJ2-1): DGGITQSPKYLFRKEGQNVTLSCEQNLNHDAMYWYRQDPGQGLRLIYYSQIVNDFQKGDIAEGYSVSREKKESFPLTVTSAQKNPTAFYLCASSRSQGANNEQFFGPGTRLTVL.

This clonotype was counted ten times or more. The V gene is TRBV11-2, the J gene TRBJ1-1; D is possibly TRBD1 (6 bases). Germline V gene data show CDR1 as SGHAT and CDR2 as FQNNGV. Trimming stripped 6 bases from V and 0 bases from J, with 20 bases between. There are 17 residues in the CDR3. CDR3 sequence (DNA): TGTGCCAGCAGGTTTCAGCCCGCGGGGGCAATGAACACTGAAGCTTTCTTT. Translating gives CASRFQPAGAMNTEAFF.

This rearrangement joins TRBV5-6 to TRBJ2-5; D possibly corresponds to TRBD1 (5 bases). The length of the CDR3 is 14 residues. From germline, CDR1 is SGHDT and CDR2 YYEEEE. Trimming pared 5 bases from V and 2 bases from J, leaving 13 bases between. The CDR3 reads CASSLQGVQETQYF. The CDR3 DNA sequence: TGTGCCAGCAGTCTACAAGGGGTGCAAGAGACCCAGTACTTC.

This clonotype was seen ten or more times. The genes are TRBV9 and TRBJ1-1; no clear D. Trimming took off 0 bases at V and 2 bases at J, with 8 bases between the two ends. Germline V gene sequence: CDR1 SGDLS, CDR2 YYNGEE. The CDR3 has 14 residues. DNA of the CDR3: TGTGCCAGCAGCGTAGTACAGTCAAACACTGAAGCTTTCTTT. Its protein product is CASSVVQSNTEAFF.

In this sample, this clonotype turned up many times. The chain combines TRBV9 with TRBJ2-2; 7 nucleotides line up with TRBD2. Germline V CDR1 and CDR2: SGDLS, YYNGEE. The CDR3 extends over 15 amino acids. V gave up 0 bases and J gave up 1 base; unmatched junction bases: 0. This CDR3 is CASSVVAGNTGELFF. CDR3 sequence (DNA): TGTGCCAGCAGCGTAGTAGCGGGGAACACCGGGGAGCTGTTTTTT.

This clonotype was observed many times. V is TRBV29-1 and J is TRBJ2-3, with 8 bases that match TRBD2. The CDR3 has 15 residues. V lost 4 bases to trimming and J lost 3 bases; unmatched junction nucleotides: 9. CDR1 and CDR2 (germline): SQVTM, ANQGSEA. The CDR3 loop is CSVVPPSGSTDTQYF. The CDR3 bases are TGCAGCGTTGTTCCTCCTAGCGGGTCGACAGATACGCAGTATTTT.

The chain joins TRBV5-1 to TRBJ1-2, with D hard to call. CDR1 and CDR2 (germline): SGHRS, YFSETQ. CDR3 length equals 14 residues. V dropped 4 bases and J dropped 8 bases, with 18 bases sitting between them. The CDR3 spells CASSPEYDFGGYTF. The CDR3 DNA sequence: TGCGCCAGCAGCCCGGAGTACGATTTTGGAGGCTACACCTTC.

This clonotype was counted at least ten times. The rearrangement joins TRBV18 to TRBJ2-7; 14 bases line up with TRBD2. Per the germline V gene, CDR1 is KGHSH and CDR2 is LQKENI. With V trimmed by 2 bases and J by 0 bases, 3 bases remained unmatched. The CDR3 runs to 17 residues. The CDR3 region has the DNA TGTGCCAGCTCACCAGCGGGGACTAGCGGGAGCTCCTACGAGCAGTACTTC. This translates into CASSPAGTSGSSYEQYF.

This clonotype was recorded at least ten times. This chain uses TRBV27 with TRBJ2-1; 8 positions agree with TRBD1. Germline-derived CDR1 and CDR2 are MNHEY and SMNVEV (reference sequence). The CDR3 has 16 residues. Unmatched junction bases numbered 7, after V lost 5 bases and J lost 1 base. The CDR3 sequence is CASSLQGAGSYNEQFF. The CDR3 DNA reads as TGTGCCAGCAGTCTCCAGGGGGCAGGATCCTACAATGAGCAGTTCTTC.